This TCR beta chain was captured in a study of T cell responses to AZD1222 COVID-19 vaccine. The CDR3 contains 15 residues. V was cut by 2 bases and J by 4 bases, with 12 bases left in between. Looked up from germline, CDR1 is LGHDT and CDR2 is YNNKEL (reference sequence). Overall study results and limits: Spike-specific TCR repertoires showed rising breadth and depth after two AZD1222 doses.

Worth noting for this clone: The antigen remains unidentified.

The table came from immunoSEQ multiplex PCR; TCRdb's copy has only in-frame clones and leaves some out. The table records some 130,000 clones, approximately 85% of them present only once. This receptor was obtained from an adult in good health. V and J are TRBV3-1 (or the pseudogene TRBV3-2) and TRBJ1-3; TRBD1 is a possible D gene (6 bases). Specimen: peripheral blood, collected on day 0 of AZD1222 vaccination. The DNA of the CDR3 is TGTGCCAGCAGCCAAACCAACAGGGTCGGAAACACCATATATTTT. This encodes CASSQTNRVGNTIYF.